This T cell receptor beta chain came from a study of breast tumors, draining lymph nodes, adjacent tissues. This CDR3 has 14 residues. V was cut by 7 bases and J by 6 bases, with 15 bases left in between. CDR1 MNHNS and CDR2 SASEGT come from the germline V gene. One entry per CDR3 protein results from TCRdb running MiXCR on the multiplex PCR reads. The sample has approximately 63,000 distinct CDR3 sequences, 45% to 60% seen once. The chain uses TRBV6-1 and TRBJ1-4, with a possible D match to TRBD1 (5 bases). The source of this sequence is a female donor with breast cancer. Some clones in this sample may be carry-over from other donors' samples. The sequenced sample consisted of breast tumor tissue. This chain's CDR3 is CASTEGAWDEKLFF. In DNA form, the CDR3 reads TGTGCCAGCACGGAAGGGGCCTGGGATGAAAAACTGTTTTTT.